A selection of T cell receptor beta chains follows, all from one sample in a study of tumor-infiltrating lymphocytes in primary liver carcinoma. In TCRdb, the multiplex PCR reads were re-called with MiXCR into one record per CDR3 protein. The data show 300,000 to 350,000 distinct CDR3 sequences, about two thirds seen once. The specimen sequenced was peripheral blood. The receptors come from a man aged 35 to 55 with primary liver carcinoma and hepatitis B virus infection. The CDR3 runs from the conserved cysteine through the conserved F or W. D genes are given only for firm matches. Clone sizes are given selectively: once, few, many, or a class where the clone is expanded.

v_call	d_call	clone_size	cdr3_length	j_call	cdr3_aa	cdr3_nt
TRBV5-6	.	.	14	TRBJ2-2	CASSLGLGTGELFF	TGTGCCAGCAGCCTAGGTTTGGGAACCGGGGAGCTGTTTTTT
TRBV11-2	.	.	13	TRBJ1-2	CASSLEQTDGYTF	TGTGCCAGCAGCTTAGAACAAACAGATGGTTACACCTTC
TRBV6-6	TRBD2	.	21	TRBJ2-2	CASSYLGGLAGGPEDTGELFF	TGTGCCAGCAGCTACCTCGGAGGACTAGCGGGAGGGCCGGAGGACACCGGGGAGCTGTTTTTT
TRBV28	.	.	14	TRBJ1-4	CASSSPTTNEKLFF	TGTGCCAGCAGTTCGCCTACAACTAATGAAAAACTGTTTTTT
TRBV28	.	few	14	TRBJ1-1	CASSDAGLNTEAFF	TGTGCCAGCAGTGACGCAGGGCTGAACACTGAAGCTTTCTTT
TRBV5-6	.	.	16	TRBJ2-3	CASSFVVGARPDTQYF	TGTGCCAGCAGCTTCGTCGTAGGGGCCCGGCCAGATACGCAGTATTTT
TRBV5-1	.	once	14	TRBJ1-1	CASSLEGVNSEAFF	TGCGCCAGCAGCTTGGAAGGGGTGAACAGTGAAGCTTTCTTT
TRBV13	.	.	15	TRBJ1-1	CASRDMGARLTEAFF	TGTGCCAGCAGGGACATGGGGGCGCGACTAACTGAAGCTTTCTTT
TRBV5-1	.	many	16	TRBJ2-2	CASSLGGQANTGELFF	TGCGCCAGCAGCTTGGGGGGTCAGGCGAACACCGGGGAGCTGTTTTTT
TRBV5-6	.	.	11	TRBJ1-1	CASNLGQQAFF	TGTGCCAGCAACTTGGGGCAGCAAGCTTTCTTT
TRBV6-2/TRBV6-3	.	.	11	TRBJ1-2	CASSSMWGYTF	TGTGCCAGCAGTTCCATGTGGGGCTACACCTTC
TRBV5-1	.	.	13	TRBJ2-2	CAGSLSPPGELFF	TGCGCCGGCAGCTTGTCACCCCCCGGGGAGCTGTTTTTT
TRBV5-4	TRBD1	.	15	TRBJ1-2	CASSLPQGDAYGYTF	TGTGCCAGCAGCTTGCCACAGGGGGATGCCTATGGCTACACCTTC
TRBV6-6	.	few	14	TRBJ1-2	CASFGTPNNYGYTF	TGTGCCAGCTTCGGGACACCAAATAACTATGGCTACACCTTC
TRBV5-1	TRBD1	.	14	TRBJ2-7	CASSHGTVVGEQYF	TGCGCCAGCAGCCACGGGACAGTTGTCGGCGAGCAGTACTTC
TRBV5-4	.	many	13	TRBJ2-5	CASSLELQETQYF	TGTGCCAGCAGCTTGGAGCTGCAAGAGACCCAGTACTTC
TRBV24-1	.	.	14	TRBJ2-3	CATSHRFGRDTQYF	TGTGCCACCAGTCACAGGTTTGGCAGAGATACGCAGTATTTT
TRBV10-3	TRBD2	many	15	TRBJ2-6	CAISVGGHGANVLTF	TGTGCCATCAGTGTGGGAGGGCACGGGGCCAACGTCCTGACTTTC
TRBV4-1	TRBD1	.	19	TRBJ1-4	CASSQEGSSGGGFDEKLFF	TGCGCCAGCAGCCAAGAGGGATCTTCAGGGGGCGGTTTTGATGAAAAACTGTTTTTT
TRBV13	.	few	17	TRBJ2-2	CASSYLPGLRNTGELFF	TGTGCCAGCAGTTACCTCCCGGGACTCCGGAACACCGGGGAGCTGTTTTTT
TRBV28	.	.	15	TRBJ1-4	CASSLWAARYEKLFF	TGTGCCAGCAGTTTATGGGCAGCGCGATATGAAAAACTGTTTTTT
TRBV5-1	.	once	14	TRBJ2-5	CASSLMVSTETQYF	TGCGCCAGCAGCTTGATGGTCAGCACGGAGACCCAGTACTTC
TRBV6-1	TRBD2	.	15	TRBJ2-1	CVSRSGRQPYNEQFF	TGTGTCAGCAGAAGCGGGAGGCAACCCTACAATGAGCAGTTCTTC
TRBV6-2/TRBV6-3	TRBD1	many	16	TRBJ1-1	CASSGRTGVVKGEAFF	TGTGCCAGCAGTGGAAGGACAGGGGTAGTCAAGGGTGAAGCTTTCTTT
TRBV6-2/TRBV6-3	TRBD1	many	19	TRBJ2-7	CASSFMPGQGFKDGYEQYF	TGTGCCAGCAGTTTTATGCCGGGACAGGGATTCAAGGATGGCTACGAGCAGTACTTC
TRBV11-2	.	.	11	TRBJ2-1	CAGNFITEQFF	TGTGCCGGCAACTTCATCACCGAGCAGTTCTTC